The rows below give T cell receptor beta chains drawn from one sample of a study of persistence of HIV-infected CD4 T cells. Assay: immunoSEQ multiplex PCR; the TCRdb copy retains only in-frame clones and omits some. There are about 64,000 clones in the sample; 65% to 75% occur only once, and 1.5% to 2% lies in the top ten. Antigen specificity for these receptors is unknown. The sample here was CD4+ T cells sorted from PBMCs after approximately 20-hour stimulation, taken from a patient who received antiretroviral therapy. Source of these receptors: an adult man with HIV who was CMV-seropositive. Each CDR3 is given with its conserved first and last residue. The order of the fields is J gene, D gene, clone size, V gene, CDR3 protein, CDR3 DNA. A D gene is named only where the DNA matches it firmly. Expanded clones are given a class, and other clones once, few, many or no size at all.

TRBJ2-7 | - | - | TRBV3-1/TRBV3-2 | CASSQGRYEQYF | TGTGCCAGCAGCCAAGGCCGATACGAGCAGTACTTC
TRBJ2-1 | - | - | TRBV18 | CASSPPLPRVATYNEQFF | TGTGCCAGCTCACCCCCTCTGCCCCGAGTGGCTACCTACAATGAGCAGTTCTTC
TRBJ1-6 | - | few | TRBV10-3 | CAISRDGNSPLHF | TGTGCCATCAGCCGGGACGGTAATTCACCCCTCCACTTT
TRBJ1-1 | - | - | TRBV5-1 | CASSFTGSTEAFF | TGCGCCAGCAGCTTTACAGGGAGCACTGAAGCTTTCTTT
TRBJ2-3 | - | - | TRBV27 | CASIKGANLGTDTQYF | TGTGCCAGCATTAAAGGGGCTAATCTAGGCACAGATACGCAGTATTTT
TRBJ1-3 | - | - | TRBV12-3/TRBV12-4 | CASSSQAVDTIYF | TGTGCCAGCAGTTCCCAGGCGGTAGACACCATATATTTT
TRBJ1-3 | - | - | TRBV30 | CAWSFEQGGVTIYF | TGTGCCTGGAGTTTTGAACAGGGTGGTGTCACCATATATTTT
TRBJ1-2 | - | - | TRBV6-5 | CASSYWEGKNYGYTF | TGTGCCAGCAGTTATTGGGAGGGGAAAAACTATGGCTACACCTTC
TRBJ2-5 | - | - | TRBV5-1 | CASKGNREKETQYF | TGCGCCAGCAAGGGTAACAGGGAGAAAGAGACCCAGTACTTC
TRBJ1-6 | TRBD1 | - | TRBV7-9 | CASSLGTDNSPLHF | TGTGCCAGCAGCTTGGGGACAGATAATTCACCCCTCCACTTT
TRBJ2-1 | - | - | TRBV5-4 | CASSLTGLDGNEQFF | TGTGCCAGCAGCTTGACAGGGTTGGACGGGAATGAGCAGTTCTTC
TRBJ2-3 | - | - | TRBV5-1 | CASSPPSDTQYF | TGCGCCAGCAGCCCGCCCTCAGATACGCAGTATTTT
TRBJ1-1 | TRBD1 | few | TRBV6-2/TRBV6-3 | CASSLGGATEAFF | TGTGCCAGCAGTTTAGGGGGCGCGACTGAAGCTTTCTTT